The 30 T cell receptor beta chains reported below all come from one sample, sequenced in a study of shared T cell receptors in the human thymus (dated by TCRdb to about 2021). The library came from the immunoSEQ multiplex PCR assay. TCRdb limited this immuneACCESS table to in-frame rearrangements with V and J called. A share of clones is missing; checked studies link under half to unresolved V genes, and the rest is unexplained. The sample table records hundreds of thousands of clones; roughly 90% of these occur just once. About 0.01% of the sample comes from the top ten. The same data also went into a second study, on human thymus T cells.

Sample: thymocytes. These TCRs come from a boy less than two years old with a congenital heart defect. Donor details come from another sample of the same person, matched by shared clones.

CDR3 region: CASSQDQQGTLLPPFLGTLAFF. The CDR3 bases are TGTGCCAGCAGCCAAGATCAACAGGGGACACTCCTCCCTCCCTTCCTCGGTACTCTAGCTTTCTTT. The J gene is TRBJ1-1, the V gene TRBV4-2, with 7 bases lining up with TRBD1. Germline CDR1 and CDR2: LGHNA and YNFKEQ. CDR3 size: 22 residues. V was pared by 0 bases and J by 10 bases, with 32 bases of the junction left unmatched.

The V and J genes are TRBV20-1 and TRBJ1-3; TRBD1 might be the D (5 bases). Trimming shortened V by 5 bases and J by 5 bases, and 7 bases separated the two germline ends. Germline CDR1 is DFQATT and CDR2 is SNEGSKA (reference sequence). The CDR3 runs to 11 residues. CDR3 DNA sequence: TGCAGTGCTCGGACAAGAAACACCATATATTTT. This codes for CSARTRNTIYF.

In the case of this clone: The junction differs from germline at one of its ends, possibly a read error. The chain recombines TRBV7-7 with TRBJ2-3; TRBD2 agrees at 12 bases. This CDR3 has 15 amino acids. The germline V gene has CDR1 SSHAT and CDR2 FNYEAQ (reference sequence). The chain's CDR3 is CASSPGLAGSDTQYF. The CDR3 bases are TGTGCTAGCAGCCCAGGACTAGCGGGATCAGATACGCAGTATTTT.

CDR3: CASSPRQGTGDYGYTF. CDR3 DNA: TGTGCCAGTAGTCCACGACAGGGGACGGGGGACTATGGCTACACCTTC. The V gene is TRBV19, the J gene TRBJ1-2, with 8 bases identical to TRBD1. V gave up 5 bases and J gave up 3 bases; unmatched junction bases: 11. This CDR3 spans 16 amino acids. The germline V gene has CDR1 LNHDA and CDR2 SQIVND (reference sequence).

The V gene is TRBV4-2, the J gene TRBJ2-7; possible D gene TRBD2, 5 bases. The V and J ends lost 4 bases and 7 bases respectively, with 20 bases between them. Germline V CDR1 and CDR2: LGHNA, YNFKEQ. The CDR3 is made up of 15 amino acids. CDR3 DNA sequence: TGTGCCAGCAGCCTCAGGCGGGCCAACCTTAGTGAGCAGTACTTC. It is translated as CASSLRRANLSEQYF.

The V call is TRBV4-3, the J call TRBJ1-1; D might be TRBD1 (5 bases). This CDR3 is 15 amino acids long. Germline values: CDR1 LGHNA, CDR2 YSLEER. The V and J ends lost 4 bases and 1 base respectively, with 13 bases between them. CDR3 sequence (DNA): TGCGCCAGCAGCCCCCTTAGGGGTCAGAACACTGAAGCTTTCTTT. Amino acid sequence: CASSPLRGQNTEAFF.

The chain uses TRBV13 and TRBJ1-1; D call uncertain. Germline CDR1 PRHDT, CDR2 FYEKMQ (reference sequence). Trimming pared 2 bases from V and 1 base from J, leaving 8 bases between. The CDR3 has 14 residues. CDR3 nucleotide sequence: TGTGCCAGCAGCTTAAAATCGTGGAACACTGAAGCTTTCTTT. Protein sequence: CASSLKSWNTEAFF. The full variable domain, with the rest looked up from reference TRBV13 and TRBJ1-1, is AAGVIQSPRHLIKEKRETATLKCYPIPRHDTVYWYQQGPGQDPQFLISFYEKMQSDKGSIPDRFSAQQFSDYHSELNMSSLELGDSALYFCASSLKSWNTEAFFGQGTRLTVV.

This clone appeared once. CDR3 nucleotides: TGCAGCGTTGAGGGTGACAGACCACCCTACTCTGGAAACACCATATATTTT. Amino acids: CSVEGDRPPYSGNTIYF. The chain employs TRBV29-1 and TRBJ1-3, with TRBD1 as a possible D gene (5 bases). V lost 3 bases and J 0 bases, leaving 18 bases between the germline ends. Germline assignment: CDR1 SQVTM and CDR2 ANQGSEA. This CDR3 has 17 residues.

This clone was recorded once. This rearrangement joins TRBV4-2 to TRBJ2-3; maybe TRBD2 (6 bases). Trimming stripped 3 bases from V and 0 bases from J, with 16 bases between. Germline CDR1 is LGHNA and CDR2 is YNFKEQ. This CDR3 comprises 17 residues. The CDR3 DNA follows: TGTGCCAGCAGCCAGGGGTCGAGGGAGGTTAGCACAGATACGCAGTATTTT. Its translation: CASSQGSREVSTDTQYF.

This chain links TRBV29-1 with TRBJ2-1; TRBD2 aligns across 7 bases. In germline, CDR1 is SQVTM, CDR2 ANQGSEA. CDR3 length equals 17 residues. Trimming at V came to 7 bases and at J to 6 bases, leaving 21 bases not matched to a gene. CDR3 protein: CSAARSSGPLSSNEQFF. The CDR3 DNA follows: TGCAGCGCCGCCCGATCTAGCGGACCACTCAGCAGCAATGAGCAGTTCTTC.

This clone was found once. The CDR3 region has the DNA TGCGCCAGCAGCTTGGGACGGAGTAGAGCAACTAATGAAAAACTGTTTTTT. This encodes CASSLGRSRATNEKLFF. The rearrangement links TRBV5-1 to TRBJ1-4, with D unclear. Germline V CDR1 and CDR2: SGHRS, YFSETQ. The CDR3 loop spans 17 amino acids. Between the trimmed V and J ends, which lost 0 bases and 0 bases, there was a span of 12 bases.

This chain connects TRBV5-1 to TRBJ1-2, with 9 positions matching TRBD1. This CDR3 comprises 16 residues. Germline values: CDR1 SGHRS, CDR2 YFSETQ. V gave up 0 bases and J gave up 1 base; unmatched junction bases: 4. CDR3 loop: CASSLGGQGHNYGYTF. The CDR3 DNA sequence: TGCGCCAGCAGCTTGGGGGGACAGGGCCATAACTATGGCTACACCTTC.

The chain couples TRBV1 to TRBJ2-1; TRBD2 reflects the table's D call only, with no check against the DNA. TRBV1 is designated a pseudogene. The CDR3 contains 21 residues. The CDR3 coding sequence is TGCACCAGCAGCCAAAGTCCAACCGGGACTAGCGGGAGCGTACCTTACAATGAGCAGTTCTTC. Translated, it gives CTSSQSPTGTSGSVPYNEQFF.

This clone is a singleton in its sample. The junction departs from the called germline gene at one end, perhaps through a read error. V and J are TRBV27 and TRBJ1-1, with 8 bases fitting TRBD1. Germline V gene lookup returns CDR1 MNHEY and CDR2 SMNVEV (reference sequence). The CDR3 runs 21 residues. CDR3 DNA: TGTGCCGGCAGCCCTCCGCGCGGACAGGGACCTATAACCTCTATGAACACTGAAGCTTTCTTT. Its translation is CAGSPPRGQGPITSMNTEAFF.

This chain uses TRBV7-9 with TRBJ2-7, with D tentatively TRBD1 (8 bases). The CDR3 is made up of 16 amino acids. The germline V gene has CDR1 SEHNR and CDR2 FQNEAQ (reference sequence). V lost 2 bases and J 2 bases, leaving 16 bases between the germline ends. CDR3: CASSLRTGRGAYEQYF. CDR3 sequence (DNA): TGTGCCAGCAGCTTAAGGACAGGGAGGGGCGCCTACGAGCAGTACTTC.

The chain recombines TRBV6-1 with TRBJ2-1, with 13 nucleotides matching TRBD2. J was trimmed by 5 bases and V by 2 bases; bases with no gene match: 15. The CDR3 has 20 amino acids. Germline V gives CDR1 MNHNS, CDR2 SASEGT. This CDR3 is CASSEIASLAGGPTHNEQFF. CDR3 DNA: TGTGCCAGCAGTGAAATTGCCTCACTAGCGGGAGGGCCTACACACAATGAGCAGTTCTTC.

The CDR3 spells CASSQFRTSGRAGTDTQYF. The CDR3 region has the DNA TGTGCCAGCAGCCAATTTCGAACTAGCGGGAGGGCCGGTACAGATACGCAGTATTTT. The chain combines TRBV4-2 with TRBJ2-3; 13 bases line up with TRBD2. CDR1 is LGHNA, CDR2 YNFKEQ, per germline. V was pared by 2 bases and J by 3 bases, with 11 bases of the junction left unmatched. CDR3 length: 19 amino acids.

The rearrangement joins TRBV28 to TRBJ2-1; D possibly corresponds to TRBD1 (6 bases). This CDR3 is 15 amino acids long. The V end lost 6 bases, the J end lost 4 bases, and 16 bases lay between the germline ends. Germline loops: CDR1 MDHEN, CDR2 SYDVKM. CDR3 region: CASSRGGRGYNEQFF. In DNA, the CDR3 is TGTGCCAGCAGCCGAGGCGGCAGGGGATACAATGAGCAGTTCTTC.

The chain recombines TRBV28 with TRBJ2-2; 8 bases are shared with TRBD2. The CDR3 contains 14 residues. CDR1 is MDHEN, CDR2 SYDVKM, per germline. J was trimmed by 6 bases and V by 6 bases; bases with no gene match: 6. The CDR3 DNA reads as TGTGCCAGCAGCCTAGCGGGCCGGGCCGGGGAGCTGTTTTTT. Amino acids: CASSLAGRAGELFF.

This clone has only one observation. J is TRBJ1-2 and V is TRBV11-2; 7 nucleotides line up with TRBD1. Trimming cost V 0 bases and J 5 bases; bases outside gene matches: 3. Germline V lookup: CDR1 SGHAT, CDR2 FQNNGV. This CDR3 region has 14 residues. The CDR3 region has the DNA TGTGCCAGCAGCTTAGATGGGACAGATTATGGCTACACCTTC. Protein product: CASSLDGTDYGYTF.

This clone was seen a handful of times. Mismatch with germline at one junction end may stem from a read error. For the CDR3, the DNA is TGTGCCAGCAGCAAGGGGAGACAGGGCTCCAACGAGCAGTACTTC. Translation: CASSKGRQGSNEQYF. The genes are TRBV27 and TRBJ2-7, with 7 bases lining up with TRBD1. Germline loops: CDR1 MNHEY, CDR2 SMNVEV (reference sequence). The CDR3 sequence is 15 residues long.

This clone was counted a single time. The chain links TRBV7-6 to TRBJ2-2, with 7 bases matching TRBD1. In germline, CDR1 is SGHVS, CDR2 FNYEAQ. The V gene end was trimmed by 5 bases and the J gene end by 0 bases; junction bases not matched to a gene: 15. The CDR3 has 19 amino acids. The CDR3 sequence: CASSLLTGYPEPNTGELFF. The CDR3 nucleotides read TGTGCCAGCAGCCTATTGACAGGGTATCCCGAGCCGAACACCGGGGAGCTGTTTTTT.

The chain is built from TRBV29-1 and TRBJ2-5, with unresolved D. Germline lookup yields CDR1 SQVTM and CDR2 ANQGSEA. V was trimmed by 3 bases and J by 1 base, leaving 6 bases between them. The CDR3 length is 12 residues. CDR3 sequence reads: CSVELGQETQYF. The CDR3, as DNA: TGCAGCGTTGAGCTAGGCCAAGAGACCCAGTACTTC.

The chain has TRBV5-1 and TRBJ1-1; perhaps TRBD1 as D (5 bases). Germline assignment: CDR1 SGHRS and CDR2 YFSETQ. The CDR3 totals 13 residues. Trimming took 3 bases from V and 10 from J, leaving 16 bases between them. DNA for the CDR3: TGCGCCAGCAGCTCCTCGCAGCAGGGTAGAGCTTTCTTT. Translating gives CASSSSQQGRAFF.

This clone was observed a few times. The rearrangement links TRBV20-1 to TRBJ2-7, with 9 bases matching TRBD2. The length of the CDR3 is 11 residues. Germline V gene lookup returns CDR1 DFQATT and CDR2 SNEGSKA (reference sequence). Losses at the gene ends were 8 bases for V and 6 bases for J; bases not matched to a gene: 5. The CDR3 is CSIDSGGEQYF. In nucleotides, the CDR3 is TGCAGTATCGATAGCGGGGGCGAGCAGTACTTC.

The chain links TRBV9 to TRBJ2-1; weak D call: TRBD2 (6 bases). The V and J ends lost 6 bases and 7 bases respectively, with 29 bases between them. The CDR3 loop spans 18 amino acids. Germline V lookup: CDR1 SGDLS, CDR2 YYNGEE. This CDR3 is CASTRGLGLAGTLNEQFF. The CDR3 DNA follows: TGTGCCAGCACCCGAGGGCTTGGTCTGGCGGGAACACTGAATGAGCAGTTCTTC.

The chain uses TRBV28 and TRBJ2-7, with TRBD2 identical over 11 bases. The CDR3 consists of 16 residues. Germline lookup yields CDR1 MDHEN and CDR2 SYDVKM. The trim removed 8 bases at V and 3 bases at J, leaving 12 bases unmatched. The CDR3 coding sequence is TGTGCCAGCGGATCAGGACTAGCGGGCTTAAACTACGAGCAGTACTTC. Residues: CASGSGLAGLNYEQYF.

The chain links TRBV15 to TRBJ2-1; D might be TRBD2 (6 bases). Germline V gives CDR1 LNHNV, CDR2 YYDKDF (reference sequence). The CDR3 totals 15 residues. With 3 bases removed from V and 3 bases from J, the gap between germline ends came to 12 bases. CDR3 residues: CATSRTGRYYNEQFF. The CDR3 nucleotides read TGTGCCACCAGCAGGACCGGGAGATACTACAATGAGCAGTTCTTC.

The rearrangement uses TRBV5-4 and TRBJ2-5; tentative D call: TRBD2 (5 bases). The CDR3 loop spans 14 amino acids. Per the germline V gene, CDR1 is SGHNT and CDR2 is YYREEE (reference sequence). Trimming took off 4 bases at V and 5 bases at J, with 15 bases between the two ends. CDR3 DNA: TGTGCCAGCAGCCGGACTGGGTTCCGGGAGACCCAGTACTTC. Protein product: CASSRTGFRETQYF. The variable domain in full, with the rest retrieved from reference TRBV5-4 and TRBJ2-5, is ETGVTQSPTHLIKTRGQQVTLRCSSQSGHNTVSWYQQALGQGPQFIFQYYREEENGRGNFPPRFSGLQFPNYSSELNVNALELDDSALYLCASSRTGFRETQYFGPGTRLLVL.

V gene TRBV30 combines with J gene TRBJ1-5, with D possibly being TRBD1 (5 bases). The CDR3 extends over 14 amino acids. Trimming took 3 bases from V and 7 from J, leaving 16 bases between them. Germline V gives CDR1 GTSNPN, CDR2 SVGIG (reference sequence). The CDR3 DNA sequence: TGTGCCTGGAGCCCCCCTGGGGGAGGACAGCCCCAGCATTTT. Encoded protein: CAWSPPGGGQPQHF.